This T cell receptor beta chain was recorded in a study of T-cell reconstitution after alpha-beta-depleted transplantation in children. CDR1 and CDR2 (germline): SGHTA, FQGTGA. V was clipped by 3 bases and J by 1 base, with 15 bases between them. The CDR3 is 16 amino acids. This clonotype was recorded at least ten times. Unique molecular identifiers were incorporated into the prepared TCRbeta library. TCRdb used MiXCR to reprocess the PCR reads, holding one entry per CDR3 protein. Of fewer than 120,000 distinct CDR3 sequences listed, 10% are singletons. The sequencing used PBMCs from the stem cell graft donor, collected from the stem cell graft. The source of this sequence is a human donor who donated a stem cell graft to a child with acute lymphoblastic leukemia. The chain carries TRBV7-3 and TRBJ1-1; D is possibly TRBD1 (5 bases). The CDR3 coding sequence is TGTGCCAGCAGCTTCCCCGGGGGTAGAGGGAACACTGAAGCTTTCTTT. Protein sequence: CASSFPGGRGNTEAFF.